The 7 T cell receptor beta chains in this list originate from one sample, sequenced in a study of vaccination and CD4 T cells after COVID-19. These receptors are not linked to any known antigen. Treatment given: approximately 9-day PBMC culture with coronavirus spike peptide pools or control peptides (ViraFEST assay). Prior to the COVID-19 pandemic (2011-2018), the unexposed donor's CD4+ T cells were collected. Oncomine TCR Beta short-read sequencing was applied to DNA from cultured CD4+ T cells. It was cultured CD4+ T cells from which genomic DNA was extracted. TCRdb processed the PCR reads anew with MiXCR; each CDR3 protein has one entry. The sample contains approximately 11,000 distinct CDR3 sequences, 40% of which appear only once. Material: CD4+ T cells from blood, cultured in vitro. The receptors shown here come from a human donor in good health.

The V call is TRBV20-1, the J call TRBJ1-3; D uncertain. The germline gives CDR1 DFQATT, CDR2 SNEGSKA (reference sequence). The CDR3 is 15 amino acids. The ends were cut back, 3 bases at V and 0 bases at J, with 12 bases in the middle. CDR3 DNA sequence: TGCAGTGCTAGGCCCGACGGGTACTCTGGAAACACCATATATTTT. This encodes CSARPDGYSGNTIYF.

The chain combines TRBV27 with TRBJ1-1; D is unclear. The germline CDR1 and CDR2 sequences are MNHEY and SMNVEV (reference sequence). Trimming shortened V by 7 bases and J by 4 bases, and 19 bases separated the two germline ends. The CDR3 loop spans 15 amino acids. CDR3 DNA sequence: TGTGCCAGCACCATTCGGACGGACTTAGGCACTGAAGCTTTCTTT. Residues: CASTIRTDLGTEAFF.

V gene TRBV7-8 combines with J gene TRBJ2-5; 11 positions match TRBD2. The CDR3 totals 14 residues. J was trimmed by 5 bases and V by 1 base; bases with no gene match: 0. Germline V gene lookup returns CDR1 SGHVS and CDR2 FQNEAQ. The CDR3 is CASSLVAGGETQYF. The CDR3 DNA follows: TGTGCCAGCAGCTTAGTAGCGGGAGGGGAGACCCAGTACTTC.

This clonotype was counted between two and nine times. The chain uses TRBV7-6 and TRBJ1-3, with 7 bases matching TRBD1. The CDR3 has 16 amino acids. Per the germline V gene, CDR1 is SGHVS and CDR2 is FNYEAQ. V lost 5 bases to trimming and J lost 2 bases; unmatched junction nucleotides: 9. CDR3 bases: TGTGCCAGCAGCGCGCAGGGGGGTATGGCTGGAAACACCATATATTTT. Protein: CASSAQGGMAGNTIYF.

This clonotype was picked up a small number of times. The chain combines TRBV25-1 with TRBJ2-5; 8 nucleotides match TRBD1. V shed 1 base and J 6 bases; nucleotides not matched to a gene: 4. The CDR3 is made up of 14 amino acids. CDR1 is MGHDK and CDR2 is SYGVNS in the germline V gene. The CDR3 bases are TGTGCCAGCAGTGAATTTGGACAGGGAAAGACCCAGTACTTC. As protein: CASSEFGQGKTQYF.

This clonotype rates as medium-sized. CDR3 sequence reads: CASSEGRWRDQPQHF. As DNA, the CDR3 is TGTGCCAGCAGTGAAGGGCGCTGGAGGGATCAGCCCCAGCATTTT. This chain joins TRBV6-1 and TRBJ1-5; no reliable D call. The CDR3 is 15 amino acids. Germline lookup yields CDR1 MNHNS and CDR2 SASEGT. Trimming removed 1 base at V and 5 bases at J, with 12 bases between.

The CDR3 region is CASRPRVWDRGQETQYF. CDR3 nucleotides: TGTGCCAGCAGACCCCGAGTATGGGACAGGGGGCAAGAGACCCAGTACTTC. The chain carries TRBV25-1 and TRBJ2-5, with TRBD1 identical over 11 bases. The germline CDR1 and CDR2 sequences are MGHDK and SYGVNS. The length of the CDR3 is 17 residues. Trimming removed 6 bases from V and 2 bases from J; junction bases left unmatched: 11.